The 18 T cell receptor beta chains in this list originate from one sample, sequenced in a study of blood T cell repertoires in COVID-19. TCRdb's table, derived via immunoSEQ multiplex PCR, lists solely in-frame clones and lacks some. The table records some 160,000 clones, about 83% of them present only once. Sample: peripheral blood. All receptors derive from a man between 65 and 79 years old who had recovered from COVID-19.

On this clone itself: The same CDR3 is also encoded by other DNA sequences in this sample. This chain connects TRBV28 to TRBJ1-2; D call uncertain. Trimming removed 2 bases from V and 4 bases from J, with 5 bases in between. CDR3 length: 12 residues. The germline gives CDR1 MDHEN, CDR2 SYDVKM. The CDR3 is CASSLRGYGYTF. DNA for the CDR3: TGTGCCAGCAGTTTACGAGGCTATGGCTACACCTTC.

The chain links TRBV3-1 (or the pseudogene TRBV3-2) to TRBJ1-6, with TRBD1 matching over 9 bases. J gave up 19 bases and V 1 base, and 14 bases lay outside the gene matches. The CDR3 has 15 residues. The V gene's germline CDR1 is LGHDT and CDR2 YNNKEL (reference sequence). For the CDR3, the DNA is TGTGCCAGCAGCCAAGTCACAGGGGGCCCAGGGGTTTTTCACTTT. This translates into CASSQVTGGPGVFHF.

This clone appeared once. The gene calls are TRBV19 and TRBJ2-1; TRBD2 matches 8 bases. CDR3 length: 16 residues. The ends lost 5 bases at V and 0 bases at J; junction bases unmatched: 6. Looked up from germline, CDR1 is LNHDA and CDR2 is SQIVND (reference sequence). CDR3 DNA: TGTGCCAGTAGTCCCCAGGCGGGGGGCTCCTACAATGAGCAGTTCTTC. Amino acid sequence: CASSPQAGGSYNEQFF.

V usage is TRBV27 and J usage is TRBJ1-1, with D uncertain. Trimming removed 5 bases from V and 2 bases from J, with 12 bases in between. The CDR3 consists of 14 residues. The germline CDR1 and CDR2 sequences are MNHEY and SMNVEV (reference sequence). CDR3 in amino acids: CASSLGAVNTEAFF. The CDR3 DNA reads as TGTGCCAGCAGTCTCGGCGCGGTTAACACTGAAGCTTTCTTT.

This chain links TRBV9 with TRBJ1-2; 7 nucleotides agree with TRBD1. The CDR3 contains 13 residues. The V segment lost 5 bases and the J segment 0 bases; nucleotides outside the gene matches: 1. Germline V gene sequence: CDR1 SGDLS, CDR2 YYNGEE. The CDR3: CASRGQTNYGYTF. The CDR3, as DNA: TGTGCCAGCAGGGGACAGACTAACTATGGCTACACCTTC. Based on the CDR3 plus reference TRBV9 and TRBJ1-2, the full variable domain is DSGVTQTPKHLITATGQRVTLRCSPRSGDLSVYWYQQSLDQGLQFLIQYYNGEERAKGNILERFSAQQFPDLHSELNLSSLELGDSALYFCASRGQTNYGYTFGSGTRLTVV.

The genes are TRBV15 and TRBJ2-1; 8 bases map to TRBD2. Looked up from germline, CDR1 is LNHNV and CDR2 is YYDKDF (reference sequence). Unmatched junction bases numbered 7, after V lost 8 bases and J lost 4 bases. This CDR3 spans 14 amino acids. The CDR3 DNA sequence: TGTGCCACCGGAGCGGGAGTGTTTTACAATGAGCAGTTCTTC. Translation gives CATGAGVFYNEQFF.

Concerning this clone: Distinct nucleotide sequences in the sample also encode this CDR3. CDR3 sequence: CASSVGGTSGSYEQYF. Written as DNA, the CDR3 is TGTGCCAGCAGCGTAGGCGGGACTAGCGGGAGTTACGAGCAGTACTTC. The chain recombines TRBV9 with TRBJ2-7, with 14 bases matching TRBD2. The CDR3 has 16 amino acids. With V trimmed by 0 bases and J by 4 bases, 3 bases remained unmatched. Per germline, CDR1 SGDLS and CDR2 YYNGEE.

V and J are TRBV11-3 and TRBJ2-1; D is unclear. The CDR3 runs 13 residues. Trimming took 4 bases from V and 7 from J, leaving 11 bases between them. Per the germline V gene, CDR1 is SGHNT and CDR2 is YENEEA. CDR3 DNA: TGTGCCAGCAGCTCCCCCCTAGATAATGAGCAGTTCTTC. Protein: CASSSPLDNEQFF.

The rearrangement joins TRBV18 to TRBJ2-2, with D possibly being TRBD2 (6 bases). The CDR3 covers 16 residues. Trimming took off 3 bases at V and 0 bases at J, with 11 bases between the two ends. Germline values: CDR1 KGHSH, CDR2 LQKENI. In nucleotides, the CDR3 is TGTGCCAGCTCACCGGAGCGGGCCCCGAACACCGGGGAGCTGTTTTTT. Encoded protein: CASSPERAPNTGELFF.

The V call is TRBV5-1, the J call TRBJ2-2, with 10 nucleotides matching TRBD2. The CDR3 has 15 amino acids. After removal of 3 bases from V and 4 bases from J, the junction contained 3 bases not matched to a gene. Germline V CDR1 and CDR2: SGHRS, YFSETQ. The CDR3 nucleotides read TGCGCCAGCAGCTCCCTAGCGGGGGCCACCGGGGAGCTGTTTTTT. Protein: CASSSLAGATGELFF. The full variable domain, its missing parts supplied by reference TRBV5-1 and TRBJ2-2, is KAGVTQTPRYLIKTRGQQVTLSCSPISGHRSVSWYQQTPGQGLQFLFEYFSETQRNKGNFPGRFSGRQFSNSRSEMNVSTLELGDSALYLCASSSLAGATGELFFGEGSRLTVL.

The chain's CDR3 is CASSEYNELAAYNEQFF. The CDR3 DNA follows: TGCGCCAGCAGTGAGTACAATGAACTAGCGGCTTACAATGAGCAGTTCTTC. V and J are TRBV10-1 and TRBJ2-1; 8 bases agree with TRBD2. Trimming cost V 1 base and J 4 bases; bases outside gene matches: 9. The CDR3 totals 17 residues. Looked up from germline, CDR1 is WNHNN and CDR2 is SYGVQD (reference sequence).

The chain employs TRBV27 and TRBJ2-1; TRBD2 aligns across 7 bases. This CDR3 has 15 residues. With V trimmed by 6 bases and J by 3 bases, 8 bases remained unmatched. Germline CDR1 is MNHEY and CDR2 is SMNVEV (reference sequence). The CDR3 DNA reads TGTGCCAGCAGCCCGGGTCTAGCGGACTACAATGAGCAGTTCTTC. Residues: CASSPGLADYNEQFF.

V and J are TRBV7-2 and TRBJ2-5; D is perhaps TRBD1 (6 bases). V gave up 5 bases and J gave up 2 bases, with 12 bases separating them. Per germline, CDR1 SGHTA and CDR2 FQGNSA. CDR3 length: 14 residues. DNA of the CDR3: TGTGCCAGCAGCCCAAACAGGGATCAAGAGACCCAGTACTTC. Amino acid sequence: CASSPNRDQETQYF.

The chain has TRBV5-1 and TRBJ2-7; TRBD2 aligns across 8 bases. The trim removed 5 bases at V and 3 bases at J, leaving 10 bases unmatched. Germline assignment: CDR1 SGHRS and CDR2 YFSETQ. This CDR3 region has 15 residues. The CDR3 DNA is TGCGCCAGCAGTTCTCTAGCGGGTCCAAGCTACGAGCAGTACTTC. This translates into CASSSLAGPSYEQYF.

This chain links TRBV28 with TRBJ1-6; 7 bases line up with TRBD1. The germline gives CDR1 MDHEN, CDR2 SYDVKM. Losses at the gene ends were 6 bases for V and 3 bases for J; bases not matched to a gene: 8. This CDR3 region has 16 residues. The CDR3 bases are TGTGCCAGCAGCCTATCCAGGGGGGACTATAATTCACCCCTCCACTTT. Translated, it gives CASSLSRGDYNSPLHF.

The gene calls are TRBV19 and TRBJ1-5, with TRBD1 matching over 7 bases. CDR3 length: 18 amino acids. With 6 bases clipped from V and 1 base from J, the junction kept 15 bases outside the gene matches. The germline V gene encodes CDR1 LNHDA and CDR2 SQIVND (reference sequence). The chain's CDR3 is CASRPGTGASFSNQPQHF. Here the CDR3 DNA reads TGTGCCAGTAGGCCGGGTACAGGGGCCTCTTTCAGCAATCAGCCCCAGCATTTT.

The rearrangement links TRBV18 to TRBJ1-1; D not resolved. Deletions cut 3 bases from V and 1 base from J, with 12 bases between. Germline V gene lookup returns CDR1 KGHSH and CDR2 LQKENI. This CDR3 region has 15 residues. CDR3 protein: CASSPSQGGNTEAFF. CDR3 sequence (DNA): TGTGCCAGCTCACCCTCGCAAGGAGGGAACACTGAAGCTTTCTTT.

The chain joins TRBV5-1 to TRBJ1-1; tentative D call: TRBD1 (6 bases). This CDR3 has 14 residues. Germline loops: CDR1 SGHRS, CDR2 YFSETQ. Trimming shortened V by 2 bases and J by 2 bases, and 10 bases separated the two germline ends. The CDR3 is CASSFTGFNTEAFF. In DNA form, the CDR3 reads TGCGCCAGCAGCTTCACAGGGTTCAACACTGAAGCTTTCTTT.